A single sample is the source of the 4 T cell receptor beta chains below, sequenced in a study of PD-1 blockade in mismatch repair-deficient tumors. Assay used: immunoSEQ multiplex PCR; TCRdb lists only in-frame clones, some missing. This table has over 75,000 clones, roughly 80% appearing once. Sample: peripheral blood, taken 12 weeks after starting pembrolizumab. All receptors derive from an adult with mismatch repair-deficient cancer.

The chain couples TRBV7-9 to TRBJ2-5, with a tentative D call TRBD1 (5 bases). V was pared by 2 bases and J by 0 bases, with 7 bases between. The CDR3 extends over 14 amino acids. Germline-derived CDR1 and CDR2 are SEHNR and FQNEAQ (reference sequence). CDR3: CASSLKGNQETQYF. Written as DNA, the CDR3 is TGTGCCAGCAGCTTAAAGGGGAACCAAGAGACCCAGTACTTC. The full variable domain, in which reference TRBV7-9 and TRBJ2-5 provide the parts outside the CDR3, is DTGVSQNPRHKITKRGQNVTFRCDPISEHNRLYWYRQTLGQGPEFLTYFQNEAQLEKSRLLSDRFSAERPKGSFSTLEIQRTEQGDSAMYLCASSLKGNQETQYFGPGTRLLVL.

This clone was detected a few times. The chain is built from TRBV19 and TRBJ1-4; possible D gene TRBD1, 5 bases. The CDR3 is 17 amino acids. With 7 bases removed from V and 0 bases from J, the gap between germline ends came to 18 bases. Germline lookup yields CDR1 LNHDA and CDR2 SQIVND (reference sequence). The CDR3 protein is CASNSRGGAATNEKLFF. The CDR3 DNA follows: TGTGCCAGTAACTCTCGGGGCGGGGCGGCAACTAATGAAAAACTGTTTTTT.

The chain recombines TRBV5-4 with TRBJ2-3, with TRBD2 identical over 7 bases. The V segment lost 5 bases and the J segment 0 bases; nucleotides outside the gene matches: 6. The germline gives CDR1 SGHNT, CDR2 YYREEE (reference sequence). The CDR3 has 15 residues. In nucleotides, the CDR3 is TGTGCCAGCAGTCGAAAGCGGGGCAGCACAGATACGCAGTATTTT. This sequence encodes CASSRKRGSTDTQYF.

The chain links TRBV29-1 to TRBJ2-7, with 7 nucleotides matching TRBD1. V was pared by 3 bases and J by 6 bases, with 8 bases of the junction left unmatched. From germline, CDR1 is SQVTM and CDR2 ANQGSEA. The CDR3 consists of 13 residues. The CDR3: CSVDRQGTREQYF. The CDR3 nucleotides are TGCAGCGTTGATCGACAGGGAACCCGCGAGCAGTACTTC.